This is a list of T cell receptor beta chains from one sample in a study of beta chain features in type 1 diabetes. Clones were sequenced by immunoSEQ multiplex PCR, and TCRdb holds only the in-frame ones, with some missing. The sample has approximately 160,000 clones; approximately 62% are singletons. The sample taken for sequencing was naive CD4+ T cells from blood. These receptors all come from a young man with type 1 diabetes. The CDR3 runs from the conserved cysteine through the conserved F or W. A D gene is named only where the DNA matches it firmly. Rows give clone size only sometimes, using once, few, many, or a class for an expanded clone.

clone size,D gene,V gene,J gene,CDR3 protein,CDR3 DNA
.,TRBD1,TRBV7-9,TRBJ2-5,CASSRGQVEETQYF,TGTGCCAGCAGTCGCGGACAGGTAGAAGAGACCCAGTACTTC
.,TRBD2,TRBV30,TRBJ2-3,CAWSAGLAGTSDTQYF,TGTGCCTGGAGTGCGGGACTAGCGGGGACTTCAGATACGCAGTATTTT
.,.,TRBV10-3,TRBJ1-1,CAISGEMNTEAFF,TGTGCCATCAGTGGGGAGATGAACACTGAAGCTTTCTTT
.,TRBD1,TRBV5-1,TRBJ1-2,CASSLATGDPNYGYTF,TGCGCCAGCAGCTTGGCCACAGGGGATCCTAACTATGGCTACACCTTC
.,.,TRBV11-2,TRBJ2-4,CASSPLVLNIQYF,TGTGCCAGCAGCCCCCTGGTGCTAAACATTCAGTACTTC
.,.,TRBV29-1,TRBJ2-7,CSAGPVMYEQYF,TGCAGCGCCGGACCCGTTATGTACGAGCAGTACTTC
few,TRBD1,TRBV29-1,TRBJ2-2,CSVGRNRGGTGELFF,TGCAGCGTTGGAAGGAACAGGGGTGGCACCGGGGAGCTGTTTTTT
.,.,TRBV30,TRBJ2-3,CAWSSGTELTDTQYF,TGTGCCTGGAGTTCAGGGACGGAGCTCACAGATACGCAGTATTTT
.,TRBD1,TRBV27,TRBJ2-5,CASSPDRGLETQYF,TGTGCCAGCAGTCCGGACAGGGGGCTGGAGACCCAGTACTTC
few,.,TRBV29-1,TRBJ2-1,CSARARSSYNEQFF,TGCAGCGCCAGGGCTCGGAGCTCCTACAATGAGCAGTTCTTC
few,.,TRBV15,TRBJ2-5,CATRTSGETQYF,TGTGCCACCAGAACCTCAGGAGAGACCCAGTACTTC
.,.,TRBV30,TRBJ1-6,CAWRLSHSPLHF,TGTGCCTGGAGGCTATCTCATTCACCCCTCCACTTT
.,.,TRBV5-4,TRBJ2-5,CASSGTPQETQYF,TGTGCCAGCAGCGGGACTCCTCAAGAGACCCAGTACTTC
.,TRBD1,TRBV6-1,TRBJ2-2,CASSGPPGTGEYTGELFF,TGTGCCAGCAGTGGTCCTCCAGGGACAGGGGAATACACCGGGGAGCTGTTTTTT
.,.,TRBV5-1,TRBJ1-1,CASSFGPGTVNTEAFF,TGCGCCAGCAGCTTTGGTCCCGGGACGGTAAACACTGAAGCTTTCTTT
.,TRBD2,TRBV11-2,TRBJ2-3,CASSRSGGSTDTQYF,TGTGCCAGCAGCCGGAGCGGGGGTAGCACAGATACGCAGTATTTT
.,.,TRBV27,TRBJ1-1,CASSFPPRGGRHAEAFF,TGTGCCAGCAGTTTCCCGCCACGGGGTGGGCGACACGCTGAAGCTTTCTTT
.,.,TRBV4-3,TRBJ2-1,CASSQGHSLGGNEQFF,TGCGCCAGCAGCCAAGGTCACAGTTTGGGTGGCAATGAGCAGTTCTTC
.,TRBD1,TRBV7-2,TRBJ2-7,CASSLTGGGYEQYF,TGTGCCAGCAGCTTAACAGGGGGAGGCTACGAGCAGTACTTC
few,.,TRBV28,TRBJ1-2,CASSFGRRIFRHDYGYTF,TGTGCCAGCAGTTTCGGACGGCGAATCTTCCGTCATGACTATGGCTACACCTTC
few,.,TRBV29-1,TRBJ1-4,CSVGLREKLFF,TGCAGCGTGGGACTTCGGGAAAAACTGTTTTTT
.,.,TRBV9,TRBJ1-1,CASSVVGHNTEAFF,TGTGCCAGCAGCGTAGTAGGACACAACACTGAAGCTTTCTTT
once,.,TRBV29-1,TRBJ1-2,CSVEDVGYGYTF,TGCAGCGTTGAAGATGTGGGGTACGGCTACACCTTC
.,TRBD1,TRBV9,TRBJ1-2,CASSAQTGEGHGYTF,TGTGCCAGCAGCGCCCAGACAGGGGAGGGCCATGGCTACACCTTC
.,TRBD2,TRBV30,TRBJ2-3,CAWSAGTRATDTQYF,TGTGCCTGGTCGGCCGGGACTAGAGCCACAGATACGCAGTATTTT
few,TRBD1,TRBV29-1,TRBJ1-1,CSVDEGAITEAFF,TGCAGCGTTGATGAGGGGGCTATCACTGAAGCTTTCTTT
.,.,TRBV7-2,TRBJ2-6,CASSPGYSGANVLTF,TGTGCCAGCAGCCCTGGCTACTCTGGGGCCAACGTCCTGACTTTC
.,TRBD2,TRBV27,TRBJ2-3,CASSLRTSGTDTQYF,TGTGCCAGCAGTTTAAGGACTAGCGGCACAGATACGCAGTATTTT
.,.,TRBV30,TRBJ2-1,CAWSVQRSSYNEQFF,TGTGCCTGGAGTGTACAAAGAAGCTCCTACAATGAGCAGTTCTTC
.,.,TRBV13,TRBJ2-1,CASSLGPDRYNEQFF,TGTGCCAGCAGCTTAGGACCCGACAGATACAATGAGCAGTTCTTC
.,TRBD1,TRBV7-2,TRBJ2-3,CASSLRQGTADTQYF,TGTGCCAGCAGCTTAAGGCAGGGGACAGCAGATACGCAGTATTTT
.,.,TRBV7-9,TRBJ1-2,CAIFTPGYTF,TGTGCCATATTCACACCCGGCTACACCTTC
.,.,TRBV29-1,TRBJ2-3,CSVVRSTDTQYF,TGCAGCGTTGTAAGGAGCACAGATACGCAGTATTTT
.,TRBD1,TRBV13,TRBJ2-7,CASSLAGGNIYEQYF,TGTGCCAGCAGCTTAGCAGGGGGAAATATCTACGAGCAGTACTTC
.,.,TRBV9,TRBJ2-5,CASSPQPRGETQYF,TGTGCCAGCAGCCCCCAGCCCCGGGGAGAGACCCAGTACTTC
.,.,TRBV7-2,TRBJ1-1,CASSEGLPTEAFF,TGTGCCAGCAGCGAGGGACTTCCCACTGAAGCTTTCTTT
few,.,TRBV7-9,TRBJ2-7,CASSLAFSHEQYF,TGTGCCAGCAGCTTAGCCTTCAGCCACGAGCAGTACTTC
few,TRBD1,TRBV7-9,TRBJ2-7,CASSYPGQGKHEQYF,TGTGCCAGCAGCTACCCTGGACAGGGGAAGCACGAGCAGTACTTC
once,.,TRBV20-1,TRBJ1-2,CRAHRWDGYTF,TGCAGGGCTCACAGGTGGGATGGCTACACCTTC
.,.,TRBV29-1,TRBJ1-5,CSVAGSDNQPQHF,TGCAGCGTAGCGGGGTCGGACAATCAGCCCCAGCATTTT
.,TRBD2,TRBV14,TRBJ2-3,CASSKGTSGTDTQYF,TGTGCCAGCAGCAAAGGGACTAGCGGCACAGATACGCAGTATTTT